One and the same sample provided the 9 T cell receptor beta chains below, sequenced in a study of immune evolution from preneoplasia to lung adenocarcinoma. Measured with immunoSEQ multiplex PCR; TCRdb has only the in-frame clones, and not every one. Among 9,000 to 13,000 clones, around 82% were seen once, and the ten largest hold 1.7%. What was sequenced was FFPE minimally invasive lung adenocarcinoma tissue. These receptors were obtained from a person between 65 and 80 years old with lung adenocarcinoma.

The V call is TRBV28, the J call TRBJ2-7; 8 bases match TRBD2. V was pared by 6 bases and J by 4 bases, with 11 bases of the junction left unmatched. The CDR3 is made up of 15 amino acids. CDR1 MDHEN and CDR2 SYDVKM come from the germline V gene. DNA for the CDR3: TGTGCCAGCAGCTTACTCCCGGGACTAGGGTACGAGCAGTACTTC. This translates into CASSLLPGLGYEQYF.

J is TRBJ1-1 and V is TRBV7-8; D might be TRBD1 (6 bases). The CDR3 runs 15 residues. V lost 1 base and J 4 bases, leaving 13 bases between the germline ends. Per the germline V gene, CDR1 is SGHVS and CDR2 is FQNEAQ. CDR3 amino acids: CASSLGGGVGTEAFF. The CDR3 region has the DNA TGTGCCAGCAGCTTAGGAGGGGGTGTGGGCACTGAAGCTTTCTTT.

A few counts support this clone. The chain is built from TRBV10-1 and TRBJ2-5; D remains unclear. V gave up 0 bases and J gave up 3 bases, with 11 bases separating them. CDR3 size: 15 residues. Germline V gene data show CDR1 as WNHNN and CDR2 as SYGVQD (reference sequence). The DNA of the CDR3 is TGCGCCAGCAGTGAGTCGAAGGACGCCAAAGAGACCCAGTACTTC. Its protein product is CASSESKDAKETQYF.

The rearrangement links TRBV5-1 to TRBJ2-5, with 8 bases aligning to TRBD2. Trimming at V came to 2 bases and at J to 4 bases, leaving 7 bases not matched to a gene. The CDR3 length is 15 residues. The germline V gene has CDR1 SGHRS and CDR2 YFSETQ. CDR3 amino acids: CASSFSGVGRETQYF. Written as DNA, the CDR3 is TGCGCCAGCAGCTTTAGCGGGGTCGGTCGAGAGACCCAGTACTTC.

The V and J genes are TRBV6-4 and TRBJ2-1; 9 bases line up with TRBD2. Germline V gene data show CDR1 as MRHNA and CDR2 as SNTAGT. J gave up 8 bases and V 3 bases, and 8 bases lay outside the gene matches. The CDR3 consists of 15 residues. DNA of the CDR3: TGTGCCAGCAGTGAGGTAGCGGGAGAGAAGGATGAGCAGTTCTTC. It translates to CASSEVAGEKDEQFF.

The genes are TRBV5-1 and TRBJ2-3, with a tentative D call TRBD2 (6 bases). CDR3 size: 13 residues. Trimming stripped 4 bases from V and 3 bases from J, with 9 bases between. Germline CDR1 reads SGHRS; CDR2 reads YFSETQ. Here the CDR3 reads CASSPTSTDTQYF. The CDR3, as DNA: TGCGCCAGCAGCCCGACTAGTACAGATACGCAGTATTTT. Full variable domain (remainder filled in from reference TRBV5-1 and TRBJ2-3): KAGVTQTPRYLIKTRGQQVTLSCSPISGHRSVSWYQQTPGQGLQFLFEYFSETQRNKGNFPGRFSGRQFSNSRSEMNVSTLELGDSALYLCASSPTSTDTQYFGPGTRLTVL.

The chain couples TRBV6-6 to TRBJ2-7; 9 bases align to TRBD1. This CDR3 spans 13 amino acids. The germline V gene encodes CDR1 MNHNY and CDR2 SVGAGI (reference sequence). Trimming cost V 8 bases and J 3 bases; bases outside gene matches: 5. The CDR3 protein is CASGQGIFYEQYF. Here the CDR3 DNA reads TGTGCCAGCGGACAGGGGATATTCTACGAGCAGTACTTC.

This clone was seen once. The chain combines TRBV25-1 with TRBJ2-6; D gene ambiguous. The length of the CDR3 is 17 residues. V lost 4 bases, J lost 0 bases, and 13 bases lay in between. CDR1 is MGHDK, CDR2 SYGVNS, per germline. CDR3 bases: TGTGCCAGCAGTGCCCTAATCGGCAGCTCTGGGGCCAACGTCCTGACTTTC. Its translation: CASSALIGSSGANVLTF.

This clone was counted a few times. V usage is TRBV7-8 and J usage is TRBJ1-3, with D uncertain. Germline CDR1 SGHVS, CDR2 FQNEAQ. The V gene lost 7 bases and the J gene lost 1 base, with 11 bases spanning the gap. This CDR3 contains 14 residues. The CDR3 is CASTPGDSGNTIYF. CDR3 DNA: TGTGCCAGCACCCCTGGGGATTCTGGAAACACCATATATTTT.